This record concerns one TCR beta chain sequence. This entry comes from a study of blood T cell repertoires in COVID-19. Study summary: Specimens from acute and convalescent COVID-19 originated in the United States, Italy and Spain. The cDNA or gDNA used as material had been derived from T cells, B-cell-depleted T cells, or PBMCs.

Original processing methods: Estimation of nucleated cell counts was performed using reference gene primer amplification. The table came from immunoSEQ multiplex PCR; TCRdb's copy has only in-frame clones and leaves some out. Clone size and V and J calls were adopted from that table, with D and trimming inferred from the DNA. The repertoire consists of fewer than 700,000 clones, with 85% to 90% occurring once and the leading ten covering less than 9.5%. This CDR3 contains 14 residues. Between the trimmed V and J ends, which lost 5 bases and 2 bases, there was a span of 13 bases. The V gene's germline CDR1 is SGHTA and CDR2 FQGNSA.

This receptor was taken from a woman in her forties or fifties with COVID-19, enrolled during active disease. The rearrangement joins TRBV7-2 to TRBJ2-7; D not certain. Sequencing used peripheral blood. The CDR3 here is CASSPFRLAYEQYF. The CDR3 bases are TGTGCCAGCAGCCCTTTTCGTCTCGCCTACGAGCAGTACTTC.